The rows below give T cell receptor beta chains drawn from one sample of a study of blood T cell repertoires in COVID-19. Assay used: immunoSEQ multiplex PCR; TCRdb lists only in-frame clones, some missing. The sample has under 300,000 clones; around 86% are singletons. The sample taken for sequencing was peripheral blood. All receptors come from a man aged 80 or over with acute or convalescent COVID-19. Both conserved end residues are part of each CDR3. The order of the fields is J gene, V gene, CDR3 protein.

>TRBJ2-5|TRBV7-7
CASSPGGNQETQYF
>TRBJ1-3|TRBV5-1
CASSLALSGNTIYF
>TRBJ2-7|TRBV9
CASSGGQGYYEQYF
>TRBJ1-2|TRBV6-5
CASSAPPRVGGYTF
>TRBJ2-1|TRBV6-5
CASSYPNEQFF
>TRBJ2-2|TRBV9
CASSVATGGTRTGELFF
>TRBJ1-1|TRBV5-1
CASSLWGEMNTEAFF
>TRBJ2-7|TRBV11-3
CASSSGEDPYEQYF
>TRBJ2-7|TRBV30
CAWSPFSSGTGIYEQYF
>TRBJ1-3|TRBV7-2
CASSLAPAGSGNTIYF
>TRBJ2-5|TRBV10-2
CASSDWGGAQETQYF
>TRBJ1-4|TRBV19
CASSTRDRGLEKLFF
>TRBJ2-5|TRBV10-3
CAISSRSLETQYF
>TRBJ2-7|TRBV3-1/TRBV3-2
CASSPRQGRGSYEQYF
>TRBJ1-5|TRBV7-6
CASSPGLGTGTISNQPQHF
>TRBJ1-2|TRBV28
CASSLGGRVYGYTF
>TRBJ2-1|TRBV27
CASSKGWSGSEQFF
>TRBJ2-5|TRBV11-2
CASSPSGGGATQYF
>TRBJ2-3|TRBV7-3
CASSVSSGTTDTQYF
>TRBJ2-7|TRBV6-6
CASSPYRGIEQYF
>TRBJ2-7|TRBV9
CASSTTGASYEQYF
>TRBJ2-5|TRBV2
CASTFDAGGKETQYF